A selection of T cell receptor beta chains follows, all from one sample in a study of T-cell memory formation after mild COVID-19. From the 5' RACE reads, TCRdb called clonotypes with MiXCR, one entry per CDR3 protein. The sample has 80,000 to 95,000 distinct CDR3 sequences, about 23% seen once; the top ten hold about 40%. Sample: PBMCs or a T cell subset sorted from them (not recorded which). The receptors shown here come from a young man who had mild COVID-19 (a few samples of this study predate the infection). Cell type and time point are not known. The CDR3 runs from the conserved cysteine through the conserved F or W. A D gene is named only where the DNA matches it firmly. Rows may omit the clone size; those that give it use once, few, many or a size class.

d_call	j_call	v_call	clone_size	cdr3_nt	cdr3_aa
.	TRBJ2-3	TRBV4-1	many	TGCGCCAGCAGCCAACGGTGGGTTGGAGGGGATACGCAGTATTTT	CASSQRWVGGDTQYF
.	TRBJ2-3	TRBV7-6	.	TGTGCCAGCAGCAAGGTGAACACAGATACGCAGTATTTT	CASSKVNTDTQYF
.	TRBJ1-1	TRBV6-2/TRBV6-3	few	TGTGCCAGCAGTTATCGCGACCCTGAAGCTTTCTTT	CASSYRDPEAFF
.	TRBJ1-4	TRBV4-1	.	TGCGCCAGCAGCCAGAGGGCGAATAATGAAAAACTGTTTTTT	CASSQRANNEKLFF
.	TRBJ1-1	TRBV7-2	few	TGTGCCAGCAGATTAGGGGGCACTGAAGCTTTCTTT	CASRLGGTEAFF
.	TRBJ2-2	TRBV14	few	TGTGCCAGCAAGAGCCCCCCCGGGGAGCTGTTTTTT	CASKSPPGELFF
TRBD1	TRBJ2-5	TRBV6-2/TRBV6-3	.	TGTGCCAGCAGGGGGACAGTCCACCAAGAGACCCAGTACTTC	CASRGTVHQETQYF
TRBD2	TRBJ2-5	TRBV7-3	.	TGTGCCAGCAGCCCCCAGGGTGTCCAGCGGGGGGACCCACACCAAGAGACCCAGTACTTC	CASSPQGVQRGDPHQETQYF
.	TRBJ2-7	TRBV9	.	TGTGCCAGCAGCGAATCAGGATTCGTAACCTACGAGCAGTACTTC	CASSESGFVTYEQYF
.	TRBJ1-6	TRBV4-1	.	TGCGCCAGCAGCCACAACCGGGGGCCCAATTCACCCCTCCACTTT	CASSHNRGPNSPLHF
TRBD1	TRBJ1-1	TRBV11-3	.	TGTGCCAGCAGCCCGTCAGGGGGGAGTGAAGCTTTCTTT	CASSPSGGSEAFF
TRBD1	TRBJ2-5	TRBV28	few	TGTGCCAGCAGTTCTTACCGGGACAGGAGGGATGAGACCCAGTACTTC	CASSSYRDRRDETQYF
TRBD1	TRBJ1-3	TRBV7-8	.	TGTGCCAGCACAACTCCGGGACAGGGATCTGGAAACACCATATATTTT	CASTTPGQGSGNTIYF